What follows are 26 T cell receptor beta chains derived from one specimen sequenced in a study of T cell responses to AZD1222 COVID-19 vaccine (dated by TCRdb to the early 2020s). Libraries were constructed by the immunoSEQ multiplex PCR assay. What TCRdb holds here is the immuneACCESS table cut down to in-frame rearrangements. Part of the clones is not present; checked against another copy, under half of the missing clones reflect an unresolved V gene, and the others are unexplained. For this sample there are about 150,000 clones; about 94% appear just once. The top ten constitute approximately 4% of the sample. The sample's time point label is to be understood as: about 28 days (+/-7) after the second vaccine dose. The source was peripheral blood, collected 28 days after the second AZD1222 dose. These receptors were collected from an adult who received the AZD1222 COVID-19 vaccine.

The chain links TRBV4-3 to TRBJ2-5; D gene uncertain. CDR3 length: 13 amino acids. From germline, CDR1 is LGHNA and CDR2 YSLEER. Trimming left V 2 bases short and J 5 bases short, with 9 bases between. The chain's CDR3 is CASSQYFAETQYF. CDR3 nucleotide sequence: TGCGCCAGCAGCCAATACTTCGCCGAGACCCAGTACTTC.

V and J are TRBV25-1 and TRBJ1-6, with 7 positions matching TRBD1. Germline V gene data show CDR1 as MGHDK and CDR2 as SYGVNS. The CDR3 contains 14 residues. The ends lost 6 bases at V and 10 bases at J; junction bases unmatched: 9. The CDR3 loop reads CASRQDRARSPLHF. Written as DNA, the CDR3 is TGTGCCAGCAGACAAGACAGGGCAAGGTCACCCCTCCACTTT.

V gene TRBV19 combines with J gene TRBJ2-7, with a tentative D call TRBD1 (6 bases). This CDR3 has 15 residues. CDR1 is LNHDA and CDR2 is SQIVND in the germline V gene (reference sequence). V was clipped by 2 bases and J by 1 base, with 12 bases between them. CDR3 sequence: CASSIRGQHSYEQYF. The CDR3 DNA sequence: TGTGCCAGTAGTATACGAGGACAGCATTCCTACGAGCAGTACTTC.

The chain is built from TRBV11-2 and TRBJ2-1; 8 bases are a match to TRBD2. The CDR3 runs to 16 residues. The germline V gene encodes CDR1 SGHAT and CDR2 FQNNGV. V was clipped by 5 bases and J by 4 bases; unmatched bases: 10. The CDR3, as DNA: TGTGCCAGCAGCCACAGAGCGGGGGTTCCTTACAATGAGCAGTTCTTC. Residues: CASSHRAGVPYNEQFF.

This rearrangement joins TRBV18 to TRBJ1-5, with D possibly matching TRBD1 (5 bases). Germline V gives CDR1 KGHSH, CDR2 LQKENI. This CDR3 spans 12 amino acids. V was pared by 2 bases and J by 11 bases, with 10 bases between. The CDR3 reads CASSPGEGSQHF. The CDR3 DNA reads as TGTGCCAGCTCACCAGGAGAGGGGTCCCAGCATTTT.

This clone was counted a single time. V and J are TRBV7-2 and TRBJ2-7; 9 bases agree with TRBD1. The germline CDR1 and CDR2 sequences are SGHTA and FQGNSA. The CDR3 covers 15 residues. The V and J ends lost 0 bases and 7 bases, in that order; junction bases with no gene match: 7. CDR3 in DNA: TGTGCCAGCAGCTTAGCACAGGGGGCCTCTAGAGAGCAGTACTTC. Its translation is CASSLAQGASREQYF.

The chain is built from TRBV7-9 and TRBJ2-1; D is ambiguous. Germline V CDR1 and CDR2: SEHNR, FQNEAQ (reference sequence). This CDR3 has 11 amino acids. V was trimmed by 5 bases and J by 10 bases, leaving 9 bases between them. CDR3 region: CASSHLLEQFF. Written as DNA, the CDR3 is TGTGCCAGCAGCCACCTCTTAGAGCAGTTCTTC.

The chain has TRBV4-3 and TRBJ1-2, with 9 nucleotides matching TRBD1. Germline-derived CDR1 and CDR2 are LGHNA and YSLEER. The V and J ends lost 1 base and 2 bases, in that order; junction bases with no gene match: 8. The CDR3 sequence is 17 residues long. The CDR3 loop reads CASSQGLRTGANYGYTF. CDR3 coding DNA: TGCGCCAGCAGCCAAGGTCTTCGGACAGGGGCCAACTATGGCTACACCTTC.

In its sample, this clone was seen a few times. The chain uses TRBV27 and TRBJ1-6; TRBD1 agrees at 8 bases. From germline, CDR1 is MNHEY and CDR2 SMNVEV (reference sequence). The V gene end was trimmed by 5 bases and the J gene end by 8 bases; junction bases not matched to a gene: 5. This CDR3 is 14 amino acids long. This CDR3 reads CASSPGTGHSPLHF. The CDR3 DNA is TGTGCCAGCAGTCCCGGGACAGGCCATTCACCCCTCCACTTT.

V and J are TRBV6-5 and TRBJ1-4; D ambiguous. This CDR3 comprises 14 residues. The germline CDR1 and CDR2 sequences are MNHEY and SVGAGI. Trimming stripped 2 bases from V and 8 bases from J, with 12 bases between. The DNA for the CDR3 is TGTGCCAGCAGTTACGCGGCGCGCCCCGAAAAACTGTTTTTT. As protein: CASSYAARPEKLFF.

The chain links TRBV21-1 to TRBJ2-7; no DNA check was done on the table's D call, TRBD2. TRBV21-1 is tagged as a pseudogene. This CDR3 is 17 amino acids long. The CDR3 loop reads CASSTSTRGGRPYEQYF. CDR3 sequence (DNA): TGTGCCAGCAGCACCAGCACCCGCGGGGGGCGACCCTACGAGCAGTACTTC.

The chain joins TRBV6-2 or TRBV6-3 to TRBJ2-5; TRBD1 matches 7 bases. Losses at the gene ends were 0 bases for V and 5 bases for J; bases not matched to a gene: 6. The CDR3 length is 15 residues. Germline V CDR1 and CDR2: MNHEY, SVGEGT. For the CDR3, the DNA is TGTGCCAGCAGTTACTCAGGGACAGAGGGGGAGACCCAGTACTTC. Protein sequence: CASSYSGTEGETQYF.

The chain recombines TRBV3-1 (or the pseudogene TRBV3-2) with TRBJ1-5; D not resolved. Germline V lookup: CDR1 LGHDT, CDR2 YNNKEL (reference sequence). There are 16 residues in the CDR3. V was clipped by 0 bases and J by 2 bases, with 11 bases between them. The CDR3 bases are TGTGCCAGCAGCCAAGATTCGGGGTACGGCAATCAGCCCCAGCATTTT. It yields the protein CASSQDSGYGNQPQHF.

On this clone: A junction boundary mismatches the germline segment, possibly from a read error. The genes are TRBV7-7 and TRBJ2-7, with 10 positions matching TRBD1. The length of the CDR3 is 17 residues. Germline V gene sequence: CDR1 SSHAT, CDR2 FNYEAQ (reference sequence). The CDR3 DNA reads as TGTGCTAGCAGCTTAGGAATTCCGGGACAGGGGAGTTACGAGCAGTACTTC. It codes for CASSLGIPGQGSYEQYF.

The chain has TRBV18 and TRBJ2-2, with unresolved D. The CDR3 is 14 residues long. Germline CDR1 reads KGHSH; CDR2 reads LQKENI. Trimming removed 3 bases from V and 2 bases from J, with 7 bases in between. CDR3 coding DNA: TGTGCCAGCTCACCTTCATCAAACACCGGGGAGCTGTTTTTT. It encodes CASSPSSNTGELFF.

V is TRBV5-1 and J is TRBJ2-2; D remains ambiguous. Germline lookup yields CDR1 SGHRS and CDR2 YFSETQ. The CDR3 sequence is 13 residues long. V was pared by 0 bases and J by 4 bases, with 4 bases between. CDR3 loop: CASSLGTTGELFF. In nucleotides, the CDR3 is TGCGCCAGCAGCTTGGGAACCACCGGGGAGCTGTTTTTT.

The chain carries TRBV6-5 and TRBJ1-5, with D unclear. The CDR3 is made up of 16 amino acids. Germline lookup yields CDR1 MNHEY and CDR2 SVGAGI. The V gene lost 0 bases and the J gene lost 0 bases, with 9 bases spanning the gap. The CDR3 DNA reads as TGTGCCAGCAGTTACTCCCATCCGTATAGCAATCAGCCCCAGCATTTT. This translates into CASSYSHPYSNQPQHF.

This clone was recorded only once. The rearrangement links TRBV27 to TRBJ1-5; D gene ambiguous. Trimming removed 3 bases from V and 4 bases from J, with 16 bases in between. CDR3 length: 16 amino acids. The germline gives CDR1 MNHEY, CDR2 SMNVEV (reference sequence). The chain's CDR3 is CASSLVASTANQPQHF. As DNA, the CDR3 is TGTGCCAGCAGTTTGGTGGCTTCCACAGCTAATCAGCCCCAGCATTTT.

The CDR3 protein is CASISNNGETQYF. Here the CDR3 DNA reads TGTGCCAGCATTAGTAATAATGGGGAGACCCAGTACTTC. This chain uses TRBV7-9 with TRBJ2-5; D is unclear. V lost 7 bases to trimming and J lost 5 bases, with 14 bases between them. The CDR3 sequence is 13 residues long. Germline V CDR1 and CDR2: SEHNR, FQNEAQ (reference sequence).

J is TRBJ1-5 and V is TRBV4-1, with 7 positions matching TRBD1. J lost 6 bases, V lost 0 bases, and 8 bases had no gene match. From germline, CDR1 is MGHRA and CDR2 YSYEKL. The CDR3 contains 16 residues. CDR3 nucleotides: TGCGCCAGCAGCCAAGATATTGACAGGGTGACTCAGCCCCAGCATTTT. It translates to CASSQDIDRVTQPQHF.

This chain uses TRBV19 with TRBJ2-4, with TRBD2 matching over 8 bases. Per the germline V gene, CDR1 is LNHDA and CDR2 is SQIVND (reference sequence). The V gene end was trimmed by 6 bases and the J gene end by 2 bases; junction bases not matched to a gene: 6. The CDR3 is made up of 15 amino acids. CDR3 amino acids: CASRSGGATKNIQYF. The CDR3 region has the DNA TGTGCCAGTAGGTCCGGGGGGGCGACCAAAAACATTCAGTACTTC. Variable domain in full (rest from reference TRBV19 and TRBJ2-4): DGGITQSPKYLFRKEGQNVTLSCEQNLNHDAMYWYRQDPGQGLRLIYYSQIVNDFQKGDIAEGYSVSREKKESFPLTVTSAQKNPTAFYLCASRSGGATKNIQYFGAGTRLSVL.

The CDR3 DNA follows: TGTGCCAGCAGCAAGGGACGGATCAACACCGGGGAGCTGTTTTTT. Protein sequence: CASSKGRINTGELFF. The V gene is TRBV7-2, the J gene TRBJ2-2; perhaps D is TRBD1 or TRBD2 (5 bases each). Germline loops: CDR1 SGHTA, CDR2 FQGNSA. The CDR3 covers 15 residues. Trimming left V 5 bases short and J 2 bases short, with 12 bases between.

The chain has TRBV4-3 and TRBJ2-1, with TRBD1 identical over 9 bases. Per germline, CDR1 LGHNA and CDR2 YSLEER. The CDR3 consists of 12 residues. J lost 15 bases, V lost 0 bases, and 3 bases had no gene match. CDR3 residues: CASSQEDRGPFF. CDR3 DNA sequence: TGCGCCAGCAGCCAAGAGGACAGGGGACCGTTCTTC.

This clone was detected once. V usage is TRBV28 and J usage is TRBJ1-5, with TRBD1 identical over 7 bases. CDR1 and CDR2 from the germline V gene are MDHEN and SYDVKM. This CDR3 has 18 residues. Trimming took 5 bases from V and 5 from J; bases not matched to a gene: 18. The CDR3 sequence is CASSPTFAPGQRDQPQHF. CDR3 nucleotides: TGTGCCAGCAGTCCTACCTTCGCACCGGGACAGCGCGATCAGCCCCAGCATTTT.

V usage is TRBV7-2 and J usage is TRBJ2-5, with TRBD2 matching 7 bases. In germline, CDR1 is SGHTA, CDR2 FQGNSA. V dropped 6 bases and J dropped 1; count of bases not matched to a gene: 11. The CDR3 is 16 amino acids. The CDR3 DNA follows: TGTGCCAGCAGTAGAAAAGTGAGCGGGACCCAAGAGACCCAGTACTTC. This encodes CASSRKVSGTQETQYF. The full variable domain, its missing parts supplied by reference TRBV7-2 and TRBJ2-5, is GAGVSQSPSNKVTEKGKDVELRCDPISGHTALYWYRQSLGQGLEFLIYFQGNSAPDKSGLPSDRFSAERTGGSVSTLTIQRTQQEDSAVYLCASSRKVSGTQETQYFGPGTRLLVL.

The rearrangement uses TRBV27 and TRBJ2-2; maybe TRBD1 (6 bases). The germline CDR1 and CDR2 sequences are MNHEY and SMNVEV (reference sequence). Trimming left V 5 bases short and J 8 bases short, with 18 bases between. The CDR3 totals 15 residues. The CDR3 spells CASSPIDRSLGELFF. In nucleotides, the CDR3 is TGTGCCAGCAGTCCGATCGACAGGTCCCTGGGGGAGCTGTTTTTT.